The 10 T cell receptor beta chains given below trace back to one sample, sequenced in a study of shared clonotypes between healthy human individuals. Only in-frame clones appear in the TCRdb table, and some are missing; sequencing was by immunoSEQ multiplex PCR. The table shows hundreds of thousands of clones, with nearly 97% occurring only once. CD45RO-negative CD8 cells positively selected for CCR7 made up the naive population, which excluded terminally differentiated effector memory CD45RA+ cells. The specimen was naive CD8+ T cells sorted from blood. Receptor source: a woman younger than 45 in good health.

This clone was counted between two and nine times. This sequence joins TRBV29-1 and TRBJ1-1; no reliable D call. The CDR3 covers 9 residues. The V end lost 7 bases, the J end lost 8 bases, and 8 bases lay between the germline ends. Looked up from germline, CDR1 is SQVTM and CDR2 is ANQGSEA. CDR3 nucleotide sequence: TGCAGCGCGGGGAGAGAAGCTTTCTTT. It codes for CSAGREAFF.

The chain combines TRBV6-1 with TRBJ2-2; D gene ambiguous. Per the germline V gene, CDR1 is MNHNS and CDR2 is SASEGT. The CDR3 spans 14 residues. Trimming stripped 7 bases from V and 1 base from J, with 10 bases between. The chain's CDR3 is CASTFSRNTGELFF. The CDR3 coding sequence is TGTGCCAGCACTTTCTCCAGGAACACCGGGGAGCTGTTTTTT.

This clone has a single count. This chain's CDR3 is CASSLTLRDANTGELFF. The CDR3, as DNA: TGTGCCAGCAGCTTAACGCTAAGAGACGCGAACACCGGGGAGCTGTTTTTT. V usage is TRBV7-9 and J usage is TRBJ2-2; the D is unclear. The germline gives CDR1 SEHNR, CDR2 FQNEAQ (reference sequence). The CDR3 runs to 17 residues. Trimming removed 2 bases at V and 0 bases at J, with 13 bases between.

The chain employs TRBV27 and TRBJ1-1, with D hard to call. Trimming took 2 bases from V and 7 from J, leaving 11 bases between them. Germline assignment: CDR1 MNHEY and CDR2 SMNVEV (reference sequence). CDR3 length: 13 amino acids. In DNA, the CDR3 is TGTGCCAGCAGTTTAGGCCGTAACGGTGAAGCTTTCTTT. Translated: CASSLGRNGEAFF.

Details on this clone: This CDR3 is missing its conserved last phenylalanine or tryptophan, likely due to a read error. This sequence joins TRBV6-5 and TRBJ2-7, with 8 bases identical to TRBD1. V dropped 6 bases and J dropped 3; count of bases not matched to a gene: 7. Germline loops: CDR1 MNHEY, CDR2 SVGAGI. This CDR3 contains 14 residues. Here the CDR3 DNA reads TGTGCCAGCAGCGCAGGGGGCTCTATCTACGAGCAGTACCTC. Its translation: CASSAGGSIYEQYL.

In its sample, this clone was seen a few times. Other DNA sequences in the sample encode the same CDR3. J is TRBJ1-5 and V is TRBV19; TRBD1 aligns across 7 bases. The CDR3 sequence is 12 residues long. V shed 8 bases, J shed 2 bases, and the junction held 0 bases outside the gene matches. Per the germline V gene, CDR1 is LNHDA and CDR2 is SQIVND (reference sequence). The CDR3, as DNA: TGTGCCAGTGGACAGGGCAATCAGCCCCAGCATTTT. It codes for CASGQGNQPQHF.

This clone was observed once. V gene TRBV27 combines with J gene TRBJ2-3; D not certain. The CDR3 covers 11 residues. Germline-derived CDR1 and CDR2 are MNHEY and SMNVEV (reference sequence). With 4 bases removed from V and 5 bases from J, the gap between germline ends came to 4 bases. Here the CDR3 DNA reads TGTGCCAGCAGTTACAAAGATACGCAGTATTTT. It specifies CASSYKDTQYF.

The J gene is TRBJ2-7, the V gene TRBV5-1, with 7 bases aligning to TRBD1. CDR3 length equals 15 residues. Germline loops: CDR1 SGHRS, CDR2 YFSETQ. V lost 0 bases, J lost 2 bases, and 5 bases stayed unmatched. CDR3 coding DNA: TGCGCCAGCAGCTTGGAACAGGGGATTACCTACGAGCAGTACTTC. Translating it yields CASSLEQGITYEQYF.

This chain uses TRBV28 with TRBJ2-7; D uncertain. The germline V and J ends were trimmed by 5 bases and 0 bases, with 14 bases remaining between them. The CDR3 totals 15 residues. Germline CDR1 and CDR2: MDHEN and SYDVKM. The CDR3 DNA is TGTGCCAGCAGTCTATTCGGCAGGAGCTCCTACGAGCAGTACTTC. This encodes CASSLFGRSSYEQYF.

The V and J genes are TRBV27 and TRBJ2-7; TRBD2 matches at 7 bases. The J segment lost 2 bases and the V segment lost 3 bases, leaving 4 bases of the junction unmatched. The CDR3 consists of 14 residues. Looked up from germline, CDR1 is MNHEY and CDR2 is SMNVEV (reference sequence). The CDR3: CASSFAGVAYEQYF. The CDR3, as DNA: TGTGCCAGCAGTTTCGCGGGAGTCGCCTACGAGCAGTACTTC.